The T cell receptor (beta chain) described here comes from a study of blood T cells in healthy people across ages. A word on this clonotype: Its target is unknown.

Through a sample-barcoded 5' primer and a J-beta primer mix, a second PCR was run for roughly 6 to 12 cycles. A template-switch adaptor with 12 random nucleotides tagged each cDNA molecule. Each CDR3 protein gets one entry after TCRdb re-called the 5' RACE reads with MiXCR. Of roughly 1,500,000 distinct CDR3 sequences listed, about 35% were seen once; the top ten hold around 11%. Findings and limits, study-wide: The study lacked donor CMV status, which possibly confounded expanded clonotype changes. Across the age range, TCR beta diversity per million T cells fell in a roughly linear way.

In germline, CDR1 is SGHRS, CDR2 YFSETQ. The CDR3 sequence is 14 residues long. V lost 4 bases and J 5 bases, leaving 15 bases between the germline ends. Sequencing used blood. The chain links TRBV5-1 to TRBJ2-5; D is possibly TRBD2 (5 bases). The clonotype comes from a young woman in good health. In DNA form, the CDR3 reads TGCGCCAGCAGCCAGGAGGCTAGCCGGGAGACCCAGTACTTC. It is translated as CASSQEASRETQYF. The variable domain in full, with the rest retrieved from reference TRBV5-1 and TRBJ2-5, is KAGVTQTPRYLIKTRGQQVTLSCSPISGHRSVSWYQQTPGQGLQFLFEYFSETQRNKGNFPGRFSGRQFSNSRSEMNVSTLELGDSALYLCASSQEASRETQYFGPGTRLLVL.